These 13 T cell receptor beta chains share one sample of origin, sequenced in a study of T cell responses to AZD1222 COVID-19 vaccine. Only in-frame clones appear in the TCRdb table, and some are missing; sequencing was by immunoSEQ multiplex PCR. The data hold roughly 77,000 clones, with more than 85% observed a single time. Source: peripheral blood, taken 28 days after the second AZD1222 dose. The receptors originated from an adult who received the AZD1222 COVID-19 vaccine.

The V gene is TRBV6-5, the J gene TRBJ2-1; 10 bases align to TRBD2. Germline trimming cut 0 bases from V and 7 bases from J; bases unmatched to any gene: 6. CDR3 length equals 16 residues. In germline, CDR1 is MNHEY, CDR2 SVGAGI. CDR3 in amino acids: CASSYSASGSLNEQFF. CDR3 DNA sequence: TGTGCCAGCAGTTACTCGGCTAGCGGGAGTTTGAATGAGCAGTTCTTC.

This chain links TRBV5-1 with TRBJ2-3; 10 bases fit TRBD1. The germline gives CDR1 SGHRS, CDR2 YFSETQ. The CDR3 runs 13 residues. J lost 3 bases, V lost 7 bases, and 2 bases had no gene match. The CDR3 loop is CASRTGGTDTQYF. CDR3 nucleotide sequence: TGCGCCAGCCGGACAGGGGGGACAGATACGCAGTATTTT.

V and J are TRBV7-2 and TRBJ2-7; 9 nucleotides agree with TRBD2. CDR1 SGHTA and CDR2 FQGNSA come from the germline V gene. This CDR3 region has 15 residues. V gave up 5 bases and J gave up 0 bases; unmatched junction bases: 5. The CDR3: CASSQTSGNSYEQYF. The CDR3 nucleotides are TGTGCCAGCAGCCAGACTAGCGGAAACTCCTACGAGCAGTACTTC.

The chain has TRBV19 and TRBJ2-1; 7 bases line up with TRBD1. V lost 5 bases, J lost 9 bases, and 13 bases stayed unmatched. The CDR3 runs to 15 residues. Germline V lookup: CDR1 LNHDA, CDR2 SQIVND (reference sequence). The CDR3 sequence: CASSPRRQGIGEQFF. Written as DNA, the CDR3 is TGTGCCAGTAGTCCCCGGCGACAGGGAATAGGTGAGCAGTTCTTC.

In nucleotides, the CDR3 is TGTGCCAGCAGCCCCAACGACAGGGGTCACACTGAAGCTTTCTTT. The encoded protein is CASSPNDRGHTEAFF. V is TRBV7-2 and J is TRBJ1-1, with TRBD1 matching over 8 bases. Germline assignment: CDR1 SGHTA and CDR2 FQGNSA. The CDR3 has 15 residues. The V gene end was trimmed by 5 bases and the J gene end by 3 bases; junction bases not matched to a gene: 8. Full variable domain (missing parts from reference TRBV7-2 and TRBJ1-1): GAGVSQSPSNKVTEKGKDVELRCDPISGHTALYWYRQSLGQGLEFLIYFQGNSAPDKSGLPSDRFSAERTGGSVSTLTIQRTQQEDSAVYLCASSPNDRGHTEAFFGQGTRLTVV.

V is TRBV29-1 and J is TRBJ2-7; D is unclear. The germline V gene encodes CDR1 SQVTM and CDR2 ANQGSEA. Trimming took 4 bases from V and 2 from J, leaving 9 bases between them. The CDR3 spans 12 residues. CDR3 bases: TGCAGCGTTGGGCAGGTAACCTACGAGCAGTACTTC. Protein product: CSVGQVTYEQYF.

The chain couples TRBV19 to TRBJ1-1, with 7 bases aligning to TRBD1. J gave up 3 bases and V 8 bases, and 6 bases lay outside the gene matches. The CDR3 sequence is 13 residues long. CDR1 LNHDA and CDR2 SQIVND come from the germline V gene (reference sequence). Here the CDR3 reads CASGDRVDTEAFF. DNA of the CDR3: TGTGCCAGTGGCGACAGGGTGGACACTGAAGCTTTCTTT.

The chain links TRBV21-1 to TRBJ1-1. TRBV21-1 is a listed pseudogene. The length of the CDR3 is 13 residues. The CDR3 DNA reads as TGTGCCAGCAGCAAATTTATTAGGACCTGGGCTTTCTTT. The encoded protein is CASSKFIRTWAFF.

This chain connects TRBV27 to TRBJ2-2, with 11 bases identical to TRBD2. V lost 5 bases and J lost 0; bases outside the gene matches: 11. The germline CDR1 and CDR2 sequences are MNHEY and SMNVEV (reference sequence). This CDR3 contains 19 residues. In nucleotides, the CDR3 is TGTGCCAGCAGTCCTCAACTAGCGGGGGTTTCCGCGAACACCGGGGAGCTGTTTTTT. This sequence encodes CASSPQLAGVSANTGELFF.

The chain links TRBV3-1 (or the pseudogene TRBV3-2) to TRBJ2-1; 8 bases align to TRBD1. Trimming at V came to 1 base and at J to 9 bases, leaving 14 bases not matched to a gene. CDR1 is LGHDT, CDR2 YNNKEL, per germline (reference sequence). The CDR3 has 17 amino acids. Written as DNA, the CDR3 is TGTGCCAGCAGCCAAGTTAGAACCGGACAGGGAAGTTCTGAGCAGTTCTTC. Its protein is CASSQVRTGQGSSEQFF.

This clone appeared a few times. V usage is TRBV5-1 and J usage is TRBJ1-2; D may be TRBD1 (5 bases). The CDR3 extends over 15 amino acids. V lost 4 bases and J lost 1, with 14 bases in between. CDR1 and CDR2 from the germline V gene are SGHRS and YFSETQ. The CDR3 protein is CASSEGAASNYGYTF. Written as DNA, the CDR3 is TGCGCCAGCAGCGAAGGGGCGGCCAGTAACTATGGCTACACCTTC.

This chain joins TRBV7-9 and TRBJ1-5; D call uncertain. This CDR3 contains 14 residues. Trimming removed 1 base from V and 4 bases from J, with 8 bases in between. Germline V gene lookup returns CDR1 SEHNR and CDR2 FQNEAQ (reference sequence). The CDR3 loop is CASSLGRRNQPQHF. The DNA of the CDR3 is TGTGCCAGCAGCTTAGGGAGGCGAAATCAGCCCCAGCATTTT.

CDR3 sequence: CASSLGASNTGELFF. The DNA for the CDR3 is TGTGCCAGCAGCTTAGGGGCGTCGAACACCGGGGAGCTGTTTTTT. The chain has TRBV13 and TRBJ2-2, with D uncertain. Deletions cut 0 bases from V and 0 bases from J, with 5 bases between. This CDR3 has 15 amino acids. Per the germline V gene, CDR1 is PRHDT and CDR2 is FYEKMQ (reference sequence).